These T cell receptor beta chains were read from a single sample in a study of blood T cell repertoires in COVID-19. Profiling relied on immunoSEQ multiplex PCR, and the TCRdb table lists in-frame clones only, not all of them. The repertoire holds about 200,000 clones, roughly 80% seen once, with approximately 12% in the top ten. The sequenced sample consisted of peripheral blood. The receptors shown here come from a man aged 50 or older who had recovered from COVID-19. Both conserved end residues are part of each CDR3. Each record gives: CDR3 DNA, CDR3 protein, clone size, J gene, V gene, D gene. A D gene is named only where the DNA matches it firmly. Expanded clones are given a class, and other clones once, few, many or no size at all.

CDR3nt: TGTGCCAGCTCACTGAACCAGGGTCAGGAGACCCAGTACTTC
CDR3aa: CASSLNQGQETQYF
abundance: few
j_gene: TRBJ2-5
v_gene: TRBV18
d_gene: NA

CDR3nt: TGTGCCAGCAGATGCGACAGGGCTCGTCAAAGCAATCAGCCCCAGCATTTT
CDR3aa: CASRCDRARQSNQPQHF
abundance: NA
j_gene: TRBJ1-5
v_gene: TRBV11-2
d_gene: TRBD1

CDR3nt: TGTGCCAGCAGCGAGGGACAGGGTCGCTCACCCCTCCACTTT
CDR3aa: CASSEGQGRSPLHF
abundance: many
j_gene: TRBJ1-6
v_gene: TRBV7-9
d_gene: TRBD1

CDR3nt: TGTGCCAGCAGTTTTCTTTTTCGCCACCAGACAGGGGGCATTAGAAGCAATCAGCCCCAGCATTTT
CDR3aa: CASSFLFRHQTGGIRSNQPQHF
abundance: NA
j_gene: TRBJ1-5
v_gene: TRBV28
d_gene: TRBD1

CDR3nt: TGTGCCAGCAGTGAGCGGAGGCGAAATGAAGCTTTCTTT
CDR3aa: CASSERRRNEAFF
abundance: NA
j_gene: TRBJ1-1
v_gene: TRBV6-1
d_gene: NA

CDR3nt: TGTGCCTGGAGTGTATCGGGAAACTACGAGCAGTACTTC
CDR3aa: CAWSVSGNYEQYF
abundance: NA
j_gene: TRBJ2-7
v_gene: TRBV30
d_gene: NA

CDR3nt: TGTGCCAGCTCACCGCCGGGACAGGGATTGGGAAATTCACCCCTCCACTTT
CDR3aa: CASSPPGQGLGNSPLHF
abundance: NA
j_gene: TRBJ1-6
v_gene: TRBV18
d_gene: TRBD1

CDR3nt: TGTGCCAGCAGTATAACAGGGGCAGTCTACGAGCAGTACTTC
CDR3aa: CASSITGAVYEQYF
abundance: once
j_gene: TRBJ2-7
v_gene: TRBV28
d_gene: TRBD1

CDR3nt: TGTGCCAGCTCCGGGGTTACTGAAGCTTTCTTT
CDR3aa: CASSGVTEAFF
abundance: NA
j_gene: TRBJ1-1
v_gene: TRBV2
d_gene: NA

CDR3nt: TGCGCCAGCAGCCAACTCAGGGGGGCTTTGAACACTGAAGCTTTCTTT
CDR3aa: CASSQLRGALNTEAFF
abundance: NA
j_gene: TRBJ1-1
v_gene: TRBV4-1
d_gene: TRBD1

CDR3nt: TGTGCCAGTAGTAGGGGGGACAGTCTCATTTACGAGCAGTACTTC
CDR3aa: CASSRGDSLIYEQYF
abundance: NA
j_gene: TRBJ2-7
v_gene: TRBV19
d_gene: NA

CDR3nt: TGTGCTAGTGGTAACCCGACAGGGGAAAATGAGCAGTTCTTC
CDR3aa: CASGNPTGENEQFF
abundance: NA
j_gene: TRBJ2-1
v_gene: TRBV12-5
d_gene: TRBD1

CDR3nt: TGTGCCAGCAGTGTCGGGAGGGCGAACACCGGGGAGCTGTTTTTT
CDR3aa: CASSVGRANTGELFF
abundance: NA
j_gene: TRBJ2-2
v_gene: TRBV2
d_gene: TRBD2

CDR3nt: TGTGCCAGCAGCAAAGAGAACGGGAGGTACAATGAGCAGTTCTTC
CDR3aa: CASSKENGRYNEQFF
abundance: NA
j_gene: TRBJ2-1
v_gene: TRBV21-1
d_gene: NA

CDR3nt: TGTGCCAGCAGTGGACAGGGACATACGCAGTATTTT
CDR3aa: CASSGQGHTQYF
abundance: NA
j_gene: TRBJ2-3
v_gene: TRBV2
d_gene: TRBD1

CDR3nt: TGTGCCAGTAGTATAGGGCGGGACCAGTTCTTC
CDR3aa: CASSIGRDQFF
abundance: NA
j_gene: TRBJ2-1
v_gene: TRBV19
d_gene: NA